A selection of T cell receptor beta chains follows, all from one sample in a study of T cell repertoires in cytomegalovirus infection. MiXCR, run by TCRdb on the reads, gives a single entry per CDR3 protein. This repertoire shows under 150,000 distinct CDR3 sequences, around 30% found once; its top ten account for approximately 41%. The antigens for these receptors are not known. Sequencing used CD8+ T cells from cultured PBMCs, obtained from culture after CMV antigen stimulation. Receptors were obtained from a human donor in good health (CMV status not recorded). Some clones in this sample may be carry-over from other donors' samples. The CDR3 runs from the conserved cysteine through the conserved F or W. The order of the fields is clone size, V gene, D gene, J gene, CDR3 protein, CDR3 DNA. A D gene is named only where the DNA matches it firmly. Clone size is stated in some rows and not others, as once, few, many or a class when expanded.

>once|TRBV6-6|-|TRBJ2-3
CASSYVRGGSTDTQYF
TGTGCCAGCAGTTACGTACGGGGAGGTAGCACAGATACGCAGTATTTT
>few|TRBV6-6|TRBD1|TRBJ2-7
CASSYRGQGADEQYF
TGTGCCAGCAGTTACCGGGGGCAGGGGGCAGACGAGCAGTACTTC
>many|TRBV7-4|-|TRBJ1-2
CASSLVRGGLSYGYTF
TGTGCCAGCAGCTTAGTAAGAGGGGGACTAAGCTATGGCTACACCTTC
>few|TRBV7-2|TRBD2|TRBJ2-7
CASSLVAGVGLSYEQYF
TGTGCCAGCAGCTTAGTGGCGGGGGTTGGATTGTCCTACGAGCAGTACTTC
>many|TRBV4-1|-|TRBJ2-3
CASSTTATDTQYF
TGCGCCAGCAGCACCACAGCCACAGATACGCAGTATTTT
>few|TRBV5-6|TRBD1|TRBJ2-3
CASSRGQGKADTQYF
TGTGCCAGCAGCCGCGGACAGGGGAAGGCAGATACGCAGTATTTT
>-|TRBV7-3|-|TRBJ2-2
CASSLTLETSYTGELFF
TGTGCCAGCAGCTTAACGTTAGAGACTAGTTACACCGGGGAGCTGTTTTTT
>few|TRBV27|-|TRBJ2-7
CASSWGAGSEQYF
TGTGCCAGCAGTTGGGGGGCGGGGAGCGAGCAGTACTTC
>many|TRBV4-1|-|TRBJ2-1
CASSQDQSAGNEQFF
TGCGCCAGCAGCCAAGACCAATCTGCCGGCAATGAGCAGTTCTTC
>few|TRBV4-1|-|TRBJ2-7
CASSQEAGRSSYEQYF
TGCGCCAGCAGCCAAGAAGCTGGGAGAAGCTCCTACGAGCAGTACTTC
>-|TRBV5-1|-|TRBJ2-7
CASSLGGGRSYEQYF
TGCGCCAGCAGCTTGGGCGGGGGCCGCTCCTACGAGCAGTACTTC
>many|TRBV7-2|-|TRBJ2-7
CASSLATFGYEQYF
TGTGCCAGCAGCTTAGCAACGTTCGGCTACGAGCAGTACTTC
>-|TRBV19|TRBD1|TRBJ1-1
CASSIGTGVNTEAFF
TGTGCCAGTAGTATAGGGACAGGGGTTAACACTGAAGCTTTCTTT
>-|TRBV6-2/TRBV6-3|-|TRBJ2-1
CASTGRIYNEQFF
TGTGCCAGCACTGGACGGATATACAATGAGCAGTTCTTC
>many|TRBV4-1|-|TRBJ2-5
CASSLQETQYF
TGCGCCAGCAGCCTCCAAGAGACCCAGTACTTC
>-|TRBV3-1|-|TRBJ2-5
CASSQDRSSIVAGRQETQYF
TGTGCCAGCAGCCAAGATCGGTCCTCGATTGTGGCGGGGCGACAAGAGACCCAGTACTTC
>-|TRBV28|-|TRBJ2-1
CASIEQGSYNEQFF
TGTGCCAGCATCGAACAGGGCTCCTACAATGAGCAGTTCTTC
>-|TRBV12-3/TRBV12-4|-|TRBJ2-5
CASSRTGTPRAETQYF
TGTGCCAGCAGTCGCACGGGGACCCCTAGAGCGGAGACCCAGTACTTC
>-|TRBV6-2/TRBV6-3|TRBD1|TRBJ2-7
CVTGYPYEQYF
TGCGTGACAGGGTATCCCTACGAGCAGTACTTC
>many|TRBV7-6|-|TRBJ1-5
CASSPSAGRGFSNQPQHF
TGTGCCAGCAGCCCGAGTGCGGGTAGGGGGTTTAGCAATCAGCCCCAGCATTTT
>-|TRBV4-1|-|TRBJ1-2
CASSPLSGGGYTF
TGCGCCAGCAGCCCCCTGTCGGGAGGCGGCTACACCTTC
>many|TRBV7-6|-|TRBJ2-7
CASSLTGTGMSEQYF
TGTGCCAGCAGCTTAACCGGGACCGGGATGTCCGAGCAGTACTTC
>few|TRBV5-5|-|TRBJ2-1
CASSLGDGRRGEQFF
TGTGCCAGCAGCTTGGGGGACGGAAGACGAGGTGAGCAGTTCTTC
>-|TRBV4-1|-|TRBJ2-2
CASSQVAVSGPGELFF
TGCGCCAGCAGCCAAGTAGCGGTTAGCGGACCCGGGGAGCTGTTTTTT
>-|TRBV7-4|-|TRBJ2-1
CASSLYRDYEQFF
TGTGCCAGCAGCTTATACAGAGATTATGAGCAGTTCTTC
>-|TRBV2|-|TRBJ2-3
CASSRLYDTDTQYF
TGTGCCAGCAGTCGACTCTATGACACAGATACGCAGTATTTT
>-|TRBV12-3/TRBV12-4|-|TRBJ2-7
CASSLFPGTYEQYF
TGTGCCAGCAGTTTATTCCCGGGAACCTACGAGCAGTACTTC
>-|TRBV14|-|TRBJ1-2
CASSQEEGSYGYTF
TGTGCCAGCAGCCAAGAGGAGGGGTCCTATGGCTACACCTTC
>many|TRBV7-2|-|TRBJ2-1
CASSLGSGVYEQFF
TGTGCCAGCAGCTTAGGCTCCGGGGTATATGAGCAGTTCTTC
>-|TRBV6-2/TRBV6-3|TRBD1|TRBJ1-5
CASSSDRASNQPQHF
TGTGCCAGCAGCTCGGACAGGGCAAGCAATCAGCCCCAGCATTTT
>few|TRBV7-9|TRBD2|TRBJ2-1
CASSSPRGGGALSSYNEQFF
TGTGCCAGCAGCTCCCCGAGGGGCGGGGGGGCCTTGAGCTCCTACAATGAGCAGTTCTTC
>-|TRBV12-3/TRBV12-4|TRBD1|TRBJ2-1
CASSNWTGNNEQFF
TGTGCCAGCAGTAATTGGACAGGGAACAATGAGCAGTTCTTC
>-|TRBV11-2|TRBD1|TRBJ1-1
CASSPPTGIDTEAFF
TGTGCCAGCAGCCCCCCGACAGGGATTGACACTGAAGCTTTCTTT
>few|TRBV6-2/TRBV6-3|-|TRBJ1-5
CASSYSNVNQPQHF
TGTGCCAGCAGTTACTCGAATGTGAATCAGCCCCAGCATTTT
>few|TRBV12-5|-|TRBJ1-6
CASGLVFDAQAYNSPLHF
TGTGCTAGTGGTTTGGTATTCGACGCTCAGGCATATAATTCACCCCTCCACTTT
>many|TRBV7-9|-|TRBJ2-1
CASSSRPGPESF
TGTGCCAGCAGCTCCCGCCCGGGACCTGAGAGCTTC
>few|TRBV6-5|-|TRBJ1-2
CASSSAGADYGYTF
TGTGCCAGCAGTTCCGCGGGGGCGGACTATGGCTACACCTTC
>few|TRBV27|TRBD1|TRBJ1-3
CASSPRTGGFYIDTIYF
TGTGCCAGCAGTCCCCGGACAGGGGGCTTCTACATAGACACCATATATTTT
>-|TRBV25-1|-|TRBJ1-6
CASSELRQGYNSPLHF
TGTGCCAGCAGTGAACTTCGGCAGGGTTATAATTCACCCCTCCACTTT
>-|TRBV19|-|TRBJ2-2
CASSIRASANTGELFF
TGTGCCAGTAGTATAAGGGCTTCGGCGAACACCGGGGAGCTGTTTTTT
>few|TRBV7-2|-|TRBJ2-3
CASSLVPARDTQYF
TGTGCCAGCAGCTTAGTACCGGCAAGAGATACGCAGTATTTT
>-|TRBV27|TRBD2|TRBJ2-7
CASSPSGGRYEQYF
TGTGCCAGCAGTCCTAGCGGGGGGAGGTACGAGCAGTACTTC
>many|TRBV4-1|-|TRBJ1-3
CASSQDSPGTTGNTIYF
TGCGCCAGCAGCCAAGATAGTCCCGGGACTACTGGAAACACCATATATTTT
>-|TRBV27|-|TRBJ1-2
CASTSLGGDYGYTF
TGTGCCAGCACCTCCCTCGGGGGGGACTATGGCTACACCTTC
>-|TRBV3-1|TRBD1|TRBJ1-3
CASSHGTVMGTIYF
TGTGCCAGCAGCCATGGGACAGTTATGGGCACCATATATTTT
>-|TRBV19|-|TRBJ2-1
CASSVGDGGSYNEQFF
TGTGCCAGTAGTGTGGGGGACGGAGGCTCCTACAATGAGCAGTTCTTC
>-|TRBV20-1|-|TRBJ2-3
CSASLWGDTDTQYF
TGCAGTGCTAGTCTATGGGGGGACACAGATACGCAGTATTTT
>many|TRBV12-3/TRBV12-4|TRBD1|TRBJ1-6
CATKGTGDNSPLHF
TGTGCCACTAAGGGGACAGGCGATAATTCACCCCTCCACTTT
>-|TRBV28|-|TRBJ2-3
CASSFRGKTDTQYF
TGTGCCAGCAGTTTCCGGGGCAAAACAGATACGCAGTATTTT
>few|TRBV6-1|-|TRBJ2-5
CASSEAHGGPQETQYF
TGTGCCAGCAGTGAAGCGCACGGGGGCCCCCAAGAGACCCAGTACTTC
>few|TRBV12-3/TRBV12-4|-|TRBJ2-7
CASSALQSYEQYF
TGTGCCAGCAGTGCCCTGCAATCCTACGAGCAGTACTTC
>many|TRBV12-3/TRBV12-4|-|TRBJ2-6
CASSIRWDAFTGANVLTF
TGTGCCAGCAGCATTAGGTGGGACGCATTTACCGGGGCCAACGTCCTGACTTTC
>-|TRBV5-1|-|TRBJ2-3
CASSFPGEDTQYF
TGCGCCAGCAGCTTTCCCGGGGAAGATACGCAGTATTTT
>-|TRBV5-6|TRBD2|TRBJ2-1
CASSLMTSLIDNEQFF
TGTGCCAGCAGCTTGATGACTAGCTTGATCGACAATGAGCAGTTCTTC
>-|TRBV6-8|-|TRBJ2-7
CASQGGAGEQYF
TGTGCCAGCCAGGGGGGCGCGGGCGAGCAGTACTTC
>few|TRBV7-6|-|TRBJ2-2
CASSPIIGDTGELFF
TGTGCCAGCAGCCCGATCATCGGGGACACCGGGGAGCTGTTTTTT
>few|TRBV6-2/TRBV6-3|TRBD1|TRBJ2-2
CASSDRETPGELFF
TGTGCCAGCTCGGACAGGGAGACCCCCGGGGAGCTGTTTTTT
>few|TRBV7-9|-|TRBJ2-4
CASSSPGRQGIQYF
TGTGCCAGCAGCTCCCCGGGACGGCAAGGCATTCAGTACTTC